The TCR beta chain described here comes from a study of control samples from healthy donors and cancer patients. Here immunoSEQ multiplex PCR was the method, and the copy in TCRdb shows in-frame clones only, minus some. Of about 170,000 clones in the sample, 88% are singletons; the top ten hold nearly 5%. Trimming pared 0 bases from V and 8 bases from J, leaving 16 bases between. This CDR3 comprises 15 residues. From germline, CDR1 is MNHEY and CDR2 SMNVEV (reference sequence). This sequence originates from a young woman in good health. V usage is TRBV27 and J usage is TRBJ1-1, with D maybe TRBD1 (5 bases). Sequencing used blood. CDR3 loop: CASSLSWRGRTEAFF. The DNA for the CDR3 is TGTGCCAGCAGTTTATCCTGGCGGGGCCGGACCGAAGCTTTCTTT.